This is a list of T cell receptor beta chains from one sample in a study of blood T cells in healthy people across ages. In TCRdb, the 5' RACE reads were re-called with MiXCR into one record per CDR3 protein. Of around 990,000 distinct CDR3 sequences in the sample, roughly two fifths were seen once. Sequenced material: blood. The receptors were gathered from a man younger than 30 in good health. CDR3s leave out the opening cysteine and the closing phenylalanine or tryptophan. A D gene is named only where the DNA matches it firmly.

>NA|TRBJ2-3|TRBV10-3
AISEWDPTDTQY
>TRBD2|NA|TRBV3-1
ASSPTTSGGSRSYNEQY
>TRBD2|TRBJ2-1|TRBV20-1
SARPGVASGVGEQF
>NA|TRBJ1-6|TRBV9
ASSVDLVQGGNSPLH
>NA|TRBJ2-6|TRBV9
ASPRRHSSGANVLT
>TRBD1|TRBJ1-2|TRBV9
ASSPAGRGHGYT
>NA|TRBJ2-1|TRBV5-1
ASSPGTDNEQF
>NA|TRBJ2-3|TRBV5-1
ASSLEVSADTQY
>NA|NA|TRBV19
ASSIGEGDEQY
>TRBD1|TRBJ1-2|TRBV20-1
SASTGAGGNYGYT
>NA|TRBJ2-5|TRBV3-1
ASSQERLNTNEQY
>NA|TRBJ2-7|TRBV10-3
AISPSISSYEQY
>NA|TRBJ1-5|TRBV7-9
ASSLAGTQGIGLNQPQH
>TRBD1|TRBJ2-7|TRBV7-2
ASSLVAQGATYEQY
>NA|TRBJ2-3|TRBV7-2
ASSLRVRDTQY
>TRBD2|TRBJ2-7|TRBV7-8
ASSLDTRGSIEQY
>NA|TRBJ2-2|TRBV4-1
ASSRSGSNTGELF